This TCR beta chain was identified in a study of CD8 T cells in Susac syndrome. Study conclusions and caveats: As the study acknowledged, the number of individuals in its TCR sequencing and HLA analysis was relatively small.

An input of about 0.5 to 1 ug of RNA was subjected to reverse transcription using random hexamers. An immunoSEQ multiplex PCR generated amplified TCR beta CDR3 products spanning 54 Vbeta and 13 Jbeta. TCRdb redid the calling of the immunoSEQ multiplex PCR reads with MiXCR, one entry per CDR3 protein. There are some 200,000 distinct CDR3 sequences in the sample; approximately 94% occur only once, and 0.08% to 0.11% lies in the top ten. On this clonotype: Its antigen is not known.

TCR beta sequencing covered blood CD8+ and CD4+ T cells. TEMRA cells were enriched by FACS, and CD4+ and CD8+ T cells were negatively isolated. There are 12 residues in the CDR3. The V end was cut by 1 base, the J end by 7 bases, with 10 bases between. Germline CDR1 DFQATT, CDR2 SNEGSKA (reference sequence). This clonotype originated in a human donor in good health. The gene calls are TRBV20-1 and TRBJ1-2; D is possibly TRBD1 (5 bases). Material: CD4+ T cells from PBMCs. Written as DNA, the CDR3 is TGCAGTGCTAGAGTCCCAGGGACTGGCTACACCTTC. Protein product: CSARVPGTGYTF.